Each of the 25 T cell receptor beta chains below was sequenced from the same sample in a study of T cell responses to AZD1222 COVID-19 vaccine. Clones were sequenced by immunoSEQ multiplex PCR, and TCRdb holds only the in-frame ones, with some missing. The profile shows about 110,000 clones, around 90% of them singletons. Sample: peripheral blood, taken on day 0 of MenACWY control vaccination. These receptors came from an adult in good health.

The CDR3 bases are TGCGCCAGCAGCTTGCGAACCGGGACAGGGGGAGGGCAGACCCAGTACTTC. Translating gives CASSLRTGTGGGQTQYF. The chain uses TRBV5-1 and TRBJ2-5; 11 bases map to TRBD1. This CDR3 region has 17 residues. Germline CDR1 SGHRS, CDR2 YFSETQ. Losses at the gene ends were 1 base for V and 6 bases for J; bases not matched to a gene: 11.

The V gene is TRBV6-8, the J gene TRBJ1-1; TRBD1 might be the D (5 bases). With 5 bases removed from V and 0 bases from J, the gap between germline ends came to 19 bases. The CDR3 totals 17 residues. Germline CDR1 reads MNHGY; CDR2 reads SAAAGT. The CDR3: CASSMLGRRGLNTEAFF. The CDR3 nucleotides read TGTGCCAGCAGTATGCTAGGACGGCGGGGGTTGAACACTGAAGCTTTCTTT.

A single count supports this clone. J is TRBJ2-7 and V is TRBV5-1; D is ambiguous. The germline V and J ends were trimmed by 4 bases and 7 bases, with 9 bases remaining between them. Germline CDR1 is SGHRS and CDR2 is YFSETQ. The CDR3 runs to 11 residues. CDR3 DNA: TGCGCCAGCAGCCAAGGGTATGAGCAGTACTTC. Translation gives CASSQGYEQYF.

The genes are TRBV9 and TRBJ1-2; the D gene is possibly TRBD1 (5 bases). Germline CDR1 reads SGDLS; CDR2 reads YYNGEE. V lost 4 bases and J 8 bases, leaving 21 bases between the germline ends. The length of the CDR3 is 15 residues. The CDR3 DNA reads as TGTGCCAGCAGCCGTATGGGGGAGCCCCGCAGGGGCTACACCTTC. Amino acids: CASSRMGEPRRGYTF.

CDR3 nucleotides: TGTGCCAGCAGCCGAGGGACCGGGACCTCGGAGGATAAGCAGTACTTC. As protein: CASSRGTGTSEDKQYF. The chain has TRBV3-1 (or the pseudogene TRBV3-2) and TRBJ2-7; D tentatively reads TRBD1 or TRBD2 (5 bases each). V gave up 4 bases and J gave up 8 bases, with 24 bases separating them. The V gene's germline CDR1 is LGHDT and CDR2 YNNKEL (reference sequence). The CDR3 is made up of 16 amino acids.

The chain combines TRBV30 with TRBJ1-1; 10 bases align to TRBD1. Germline loops: CDR1 GTSNPN, CDR2 SVGIG (reference sequence). The V and J ends lost 5 bases and 4 bases, in that order; junction bases with no gene match: 7. The CDR3 consists of 14 residues. CDR3 amino acids: CAWDRGLGGTEAFF. The CDR3 DNA is TGTGCCTGGGACAGGGGGCTTGGGGGCACTGAAGCTTTCTTT. Together with reference TRBV30 and TRBJ1-1, the CDR3 gives the full variable domain: SQTIHQWPATLVQPVGSPLSLECTVEGTSNPNLYWYRQAAGRGLQLLFYSVGIGQISSEVPQNLSASRPQDRQFILSSKKLLLSDSGFYLCAWDRGLGGTEAFFGQGTRLTVV.

This rearrangement joins TRBV3-1 (or the pseudogene TRBV3-2) to TRBJ2-5, with 15 bases fitting TRBD2. The CDR3 is 17 residues long. CDR1 is LGHDT and CDR2 is YNNKEL in the germline V gene (reference sequence). The V and J ends lost 5 bases and 7 bases, in that order; junction bases with no gene match: 11. The CDR3 nucleotides are TGTGCCAGCAGCTTGGGACTAGCGGGGGGCCTCGGAAGGACCCAGTACTTC. Translating gives CASSLGLAGGLGRTQYF.

Comment on this clone: The DNA is omitted, as the CDR3 cannot be located on it reliably, and the CDR3 follows TCRdb's listing. This chain joins TRBV19 and TRBJ2-7. The CDR3 spans 17 residues, counting both ends. Germline V lookup: CDR1 LNHDA, CDR2 SQIVND (reference sequence). CDR3: CASSMFGSGASSYEQYF.

The chain is built from TRBV12-3 or TRBV12-4 and TRBJ1-2, with D uncertain. This CDR3 contains 13 residues. The ends were cut back, 5 bases at V and 5 bases at J, with 12 bases in the middle. As DNA, the CDR3 is TGTGCCAGCAGTAGACCCGAGGAGTATGGCTACACCTTC. Translated: CASSRPEEYGYTF.

The rearrangement links TRBV29-1 to TRBJ2-7; TRBD1 or TRBD2 may be the D gene (5 bases each). The V gene lost 4 bases and the J gene lost 7 bases, with 23 bases spanning the gap. This CDR3 region has 15 residues. The V gene's germline CDR1 is SQVTM and CDR2 ANQGSEA. The CDR3 nucleotides read TGCAGCGTTGGAAGGCGGGCAGGGCCCCCTGGGGAGCAGTACTTC. Encoded protein: CSVGRRAGPPGEQYF.

The chain carries TRBV6-2 or TRBV6-3 and TRBJ1-5; 8 bases are a match to TRBD1. V gave up 4 bases and J gave up 0 bases; unmatched junction bases: 8. CDR3 size: 17 residues. CDR1 MNHEY and CDR2 SVGEGT come from the germline V gene. The CDR3 DNA sequence: TGTGCCAGCAGTTTCCGACAGGGGTACGATAGCAATCAGCCCCAGCATTTT. Its translation: CASSFRQGYDSNQPQHF.

The chain links TRBV4-3 to TRBJ1-2, with no clear D. The V gene's germline CDR1 is LGHNA and CDR2 YSLEER. V was trimmed by 3 bases and J by 1 base, leaving 15 bases between them. CDR3 length: 16 residues. CDR3 coding DNA: TGCGCCAGCAGCCACATACAGAGTAACTATAACTATGGCTACACCTTC. The encoded protein is CASSHIQSNYNYGYTF.

The chain combines TRBV6-5 with TRBJ2-6; D is possibly TRBD2 (5 bases). The length of the CDR3 is 15 residues. V lost 7 bases and J lost 0, with 10 bases in between. Germline loops: CDR1 MNHEY, CDR2 SVGAGI. CDR3 amino acids: CASTPGDSGANVLTF. CDR3 sequence (DNA): TGTGCCAGCACTCCCGGGGACTCTGGGGCCAACGTCCTGACTTTC.

The chain links TRBV6-5 to TRBJ2-5; possibly TRBD2 for D (6 bases). Germline lookup yields CDR1 MNHEY and CDR2 SVGAGI. Trimming stripped 2 bases from V and 4 bases from J, with 11 bases between. The CDR3 sequence is 14 residues long. CDR3 region: CASSYGGSRETQYF. CDR3 DNA: TGTGCCAGCAGTTACGGGGGGAGCAGAGAGACCCAGTACTTC.

The rearrangement links TRBV4-3 to TRBJ2-3; D remains ambiguous. CDR1 is LGHNA and CDR2 is YSLEER in the germline V gene. V lost 1 base and J lost 2, with 13 bases in between. The CDR3 totals 16 residues. The CDR3: CASSQVPTANTDTQYF. CDR3 nucleotide sequence: TGCGCCAGCAGCCAAGTCCCTACTGCCAACACAGATACGCAGTATTTT.

V usage is TRBV28 and J usage is TRBJ1-2, with D tentatively TRBD1 (5 bases). Trimming left V 2 bases short and J 8 bases short, with 12 bases between. CDR1 MDHEN and CDR2 SYDVKM come from the germline V gene. The CDR3 runs to 13 residues. The CDR3 spells CASSLGGTWGYTF. The CDR3 nucleotides read TGTGCCAGCAGTTTAGGGGGAACGTGGGGCTACACCTTC.

The sample holds a few counts of this clone. The rearrangement uses TRBV28 and TRBJ2-3; 8 nucleotides align to TRBD1. This CDR3 region has 16 residues. J gave up 6 bases and V 5 bases, and 13 bases lay outside the gene matches. From germline, CDR1 is MDHEN and CDR2 SYDVKM. In DNA, the CDR3 is TGTGCCAGCAGTGCCCCAGGGGGCAGTGGGGGCGATACGCAGTATTTT. Its protein product is CASSAPGGSGGDTQYF.

V and J are TRBV3-1 (or the pseudogene TRBV3-2) and TRBJ2-1, with TRBD2 identical over 8 bases. Looked up from germline, CDR1 is LGHDT and CDR2 is YNNKEL (reference sequence). This CDR3 comprises 18 residues. With V trimmed by 1 base and J by 1 base, 9 bases remained unmatched. The CDR3, as DNA: TGTGCCAGCAGCCAAGTGGGTAGCGGGGAAGGGTCCTACAATGAGCAGTTCTTC. This sequence encodes CASSQVGSGEGSYNEQFF.

The chain carries TRBV7-9 and TRBJ2-7, with unresolved D. CDR3 size: 12 residues. The germline CDR1 and CDR2 sequences are SEHNR and FQNEAQ (reference sequence). The V end lost 5 bases, the J end lost 9 bases, and 14 bases lay between the germline ends. The CDR3 DNA follows: TGTGCCAGCAGCCCAAGTTCGTCGCCGCAGTACTTC. Its protein product is CASSPSSSPQYF.

This sequence joins TRBV18 and TRBJ1-6, with D tentatively TRBD1 (6 bases). The CDR3 has 13 residues. Trimming left V 4 bases short and J 7 bases short, with 8 bases between. The germline V gene encodes CDR1 KGHSH and CDR2 LQKENI. The CDR3 nucleotides are TGTGCCAGCTCACAAGGGGGGAATTCACCCCTCCACTTT. Its translation: CASSQGGNSPLHF.

The chain carries TRBV5-4 and TRBJ2-7; 8 bases are shared with TRBD2. Germline V gene sequence: CDR1 SGHNT, CDR2 YYREEE (reference sequence). This CDR3 spans 17 amino acids. The J segment lost 0 bases and the V segment lost 4 bases, leaving 12 bases of the junction unmatched. As DNA, the CDR3 is TGTGCCAGCAGCACGGGGGGGGCGGGCCCTAGCTCCTACGAGCAGTACTTC. This sequence encodes CASSTGGAGPSSYEQYF.

The J gene is TRBJ1-2, the V gene TRBV5-1, with 8 bases that match TRBD1. Germline V gives CDR1 SGHRS, CDR2 YFSETQ. The CDR3 extends over 16 amino acids. The junction had 8 bases not matched to a gene; V was cut back by 0 bases and J by 4 bases. The CDR3 coding sequence is TGCGCCAGCAGCTTGGCGGGCCCAGGGGGCGGCTATGGCTACACCTTC. It is translated as CASSLAGPGGGYGYTF.

The CDR3 bases are TGCGCCAGCAGCCACCTACTAGCGGGGGCCTCCTACGAGCAGTACTTC. Its translation is CASSHLLAGASYEQYF. The chain carries TRBV4-1 and TRBJ2-7; 11 positions agree with TRBD2. The CDR3 runs 16 residues. Germline assignment: CDR1 MGHRA and CDR2 YSYEKL. Trimming at V came to 3 bases and at J to 0 bases, leaving 4 bases not matched to a gene.

The chain joins TRBV4-1 to TRBJ1-5; TRBD1 agrees at 10 bases. The germline gives CDR1 MGHRA, CDR2 YSYEKL. The CDR3 runs to 16 residues. J lost 4 bases, V lost 1 base, and 4 bases had no gene match. CDR3 sequence (DNA): TGCGCCAGCAGCCAAGTTTGGACAGGGGGAAATCAGCCCCAGCATTTT. Encoded protein: CASSQVWTGGNQPQHF.

The chain combines TRBV2 with TRBJ1-2, with D uncertain. The V and J ends lost 10 bases and 5 bases respectively, with 14 bases between them. The CDR3 extends over 12 amino acids. CDR1 and CDR2 from the germline V gene are SNHLY and FYNNEI. The CDR3: CATPKDDYGYTF. The CDR3 DNA follows: TGTGCCACCCCAAAGGACGATTATGGCTACACCTTC.